One and the same sample provided the 27 T cell receptor beta chains below, sequenced in a study of response to subunit inactivated influenza vaccine. TCRdb re-called the RT-PCR reads with MiXCR, one entry per CDR3 protein. The sample yields around 580,000 distinct CDR3 sequences, approximately 14% seen once. The specimen was PBMCs from blood, collected about 12 days after vaccination. These TCRs come from a man in his fifties who received an inactivated influenza vaccine.

This clonotype was picked up a small number of times. The chain couples TRBV19 to TRBJ1-5; tentative D call: TRBD1 (5 bases). This CDR3 contains 14 residues. The germline V gene has CDR1 LNHDA and CDR2 SQIVND (reference sequence). Trimming stripped 4 bases from V and 6 bases from J, with 13 bases between. Here the CDR3 reads CASSTTQGAQPQHF. CDR3 DNA: TGTGCCAGTAGTACTACTCAGGGAGCTCAGCCCCAGCATTTT.

This clonotype was picked up a small number of times. This sequence joins TRBV28 and TRBJ2-3; D call uncertain. This CDR3 has 13 amino acids. CDR1 MDHEN and CDR2 SYDVKM come from the germline V gene. V was trimmed by 5 bases and J by 4 bases, leaving 10 bases between them. In DNA, the CDR3 is TGTGCCAGCAGTCCCCTCAAGGCAGATACGCAGTATTTT. This sequence encodes CASSPLKADTQYF.

As regards this clonotype: One end of the junction does not line up with germline, which may come from a read error. The CDR3 region has the DNA TGTGTCAGCTTAGACAGGGGGCTGAACAATGAGCAGTTCTTC. This translates into CVSLDRGLNNEQFF. The chain is built from TRBV2 and TRBJ2-1; TRBD1 matches at 10 bases. Germline V gene sequence: CDR1 SNHLY, CDR2 FYNNEI. This CDR3 region has 14 residues.

This clonotype was observed a few times. V gene TRBV7-2 combines with J gene TRBJ2-7, with D possibly matching TRBD1 (5 bases). V was trimmed by 2 bases and J by 3 bases, leaving 8 bases between them. There are 13 residues in the CDR3. The germline gives CDR1 SGHTA, CDR2 FQGNSA. The CDR3 region is CASSLYGHYEQYF. CDR3 DNA sequence: TGTGCCAGCAGCTTATACGGACACTACGAGCAGTACTTC.

CDR3 bases: TGTGCCAGCAGTGATCAGGCGGGGACAGATACGCAGTATTTT. This sequence encodes CASSDQAGTDTQYF. The chain combines TRBV6-4 with TRBJ2-3, with a weak D call TRBD2 (6 bases). The CDR3 runs to 14 residues. With 3 bases removed from V and 3 bases from J, the gap between germline ends came to 10 bases. Germline V gene sequence: CDR1 MRHNA, CDR2 SNTAGT.

This clonotype came up a few times. The junction shows a germline mismatch at one end, possibly a read error. The CDR3 loop reads CASSLVGQSFEQYF. The CDR3 coding sequence is TGTGCCAGCAGCTTAGTGGGACAGTCCTTCGAGCAGTACTTC. The chain carries TRBV7-2 and TRBJ2-7; 7 positions agree with TRBD1. Per the germline V gene, CDR1 is SGHTA and CDR2 is FQGNSA. The CDR3 totals 14 residues.

The chain carries TRBV12-3 or TRBV12-4 and TRBJ1-1; D is uncertain. V shed 0 bases and J shed 1 base, with 6 bases lying between them. The CDR3 length is 14 residues. The CDR3 DNA reads as TGTGCCAGCAGTTTAGCGGCCAAGAACACTGAAGCTTTCTTT. Translation: CASSLAAKNTEAFF.

A few counts support this clonotype. This rearrangement joins TRBV7-2 to TRBJ2-3, with TRBD1 matching 8 bases. Per germline, CDR1 SGHTA and CDR2 FQGNSA. The CDR3 length is 16 residues. J lost 1 base, V lost 5 bases, and 8 bases had no gene match. The CDR3 spells CASSIPQGAGTDTQYF. The DNA for the CDR3 is TGTGCCAGCAGCATCCCTCAGGGGGCGGGCACAGATACGCAGTATTTT.

The chain has TRBV6-5 and TRBJ1-5, with TRBD1 matching 12 bases. The CDR3 totals 14 residues. J was trimmed by 15 bases and V by 4 bases; bases with no gene match: 10. From germline, CDR1 is MNHEY and CDR2 SVGAGI. The CDR3 reads CASSSGTGGLRSHF. Here the CDR3 DNA reads TGTGCCAGCAGTTCCGGGACAGGGGGCTTACGTTCGCATTTT.

This clonotype was recorded a few times. V gene TRBV28 combines with J gene TRBJ1-5; 9 nucleotides line up with TRBD1. Germline CDR1 is MDHEN and CDR2 is SYDVKM. J gave up 7 bases and V 5 bases, and 6 bases lay outside the gene matches. CDR3 length equals 14 residues. DNA of the CDR3: TGTGCCAGCAGTCCGGGACAGGGTTCCCAGCCCCAGCATTTT. Its translation is CASSPGQGSQPQHF.

This clonotype showed up just a few times. CDR3 DNA sequence: TGTGCCTGGAGGGGACAGGGTTTGGTAGACGAGCAGTACTTC. Translation gives CAWRGQGLVDEQYF. The chain has TRBV30 and TRBJ2-7, with 9 nucleotides matching TRBD1. Germline lookup yields CDR1 GTSNPN and CDR2 SVGIG (reference sequence). The V segment lost 3 bases and the J segment 5 bases; nucleotides outside the gene matches: 8. This CDR3 is built from 14 residues.

The chain couples TRBV18 to TRBJ2-1; 7 nucleotides agree with TRBD1. The CDR3 loop spans 12 amino acids. Trimming removed 3 bases from V and 15 bases from J; junction bases left unmatched: 8. From germline, CDR1 is KGHSH and CDR2 LQKENI. CDR3 in DNA: TGTGCCAGCTCACCTACTCGACAGGGCACGTTCTTC. This sequence encodes CASSPTRQGTFF.

The chain couples TRBV20-1 to TRBJ2-7; the D gene is possibly TRBD1 (5 bases). CDR1 is DFQATT, CDR2 SNEGSKA, per germline (reference sequence). V lost 5 bases and J 5 bases, leaving 13 bases between the germline ends. The CDR3 loop spans 12 amino acids. CDR3 sequence: CSAQDDRDEQYF. CDR3 nucleotides: TGCAGTGCTCAAGATGACAGAGACGAGCAGTACTTC.

The gene calls are TRBV7-8 and TRBJ1-2, with 7 bases identical to TRBD1. V lost 6 bases and J lost 0; bases outside the gene matches: 4. Germline V gene sequence: CDR1 SGHVS, CDR2 FQNEAQ. The CDR3 extends over 14 amino acids. CDR3 loop: CASSRTGSNYGYTF. CDR3 DNA: TGTGCCAGCAGTCGGACAGGCTCTAACTATGGCTACACCTTC.

This clonotype was counted only a few times. The chain recombines TRBV7-6 with TRBJ2-1; 7 bases map to TRBD2. V lost 0 bases and J lost 8; bases outside the gene matches: 7. This CDR3 contains 15 residues. In germline, CDR1 is SGHVS, CDR2 FNYEAQ. In nucleotides, the CDR3 is TGTGCCAGCAGCTTAGCGGCGGGAGCTGGGTATGAGCAGTTCTTC. It translates to CASSLAAGAGYEQFF. The full variable domain, in which reference TRBV7-6 and TRBJ2-1 provide the parts outside the CDR3, is GAGVSQSPRYKVTKRGQDVALRCDPISGHVSLYWYRQALGQGPEFLTYFNYEAQQDKSGLPNDRFSAERPEGSISTLTIQRTEQRDSAMYRCASSLAAGAGYEQFFGPGTRLTVL.

In its sample, this clonotype was seen a few times. Written as DNA, the CDR3 is TGTGCCAGCAGCGCGGACGGCGGGGGAGAGACCCAGTACTTC. Encoded protein: CASSADGGGETQYF. The chain uses TRBV9 and TRBJ2-5; 7 bases fit TRBD2. Germline loops: CDR1 SGDLS, CDR2 YYNGEE. After removal of 3 bases from V and 4 bases from J, the junction contained 6 bases not matched to a gene. The CDR3 extends over 14 amino acids.

The V gene is TRBV5-5, the J gene TRBJ1-2; tentatively, D is TRBD1 (5 bases). This CDR3 is built from 13 residues. Germline-derived CDR1 and CDR2 are SGHKS and YYEKEE (reference sequence). V was shortened by 4 bases and J by 3 bases, with 10 bases between the two germline ends. CDR3 loop: CASSQGVDYGYTF. The CDR3 DNA reads as TGTGCCAGCAGCCAAGGGGTTGACTATGGCTACACCTTC.

The table lists this clonotype with a few counts. The V gene is TRBV12-3 or TRBV12-4, the J gene TRBJ1-5; no firm D call. Trimming took 2 bases from V and 4 from J, leaving 9 bases between them. This CDR3 spans 14 amino acids. The CDR3: CASSLFSGNQPQHF. The CDR3 nucleotides read TGTGCCAGCAGTTTATTCAGTGGTAATCAGCCCCAGCATTTT.

This clonotype has only a few counts. J is TRBJ1-3 and V is TRBV6-5, with no clear D. This CDR3 is 15 amino acids long. V was clipped by 1 base and J by 2 bases, with 9 bases between them. Germline V gives CDR1 MNHEY, CDR2 SVGAGI. For the CDR3, the DNA is TGTGCCAGCAGTTACTACCCGGGAACTGGAAACACCATATATTTT. Protein: CASSYYPGTGNTIYF.

The rearrangement uses TRBV7-2 and TRBJ2-5, with a tentative D call TRBD1 (5 bases). The germline V gene encodes CDR1 SGHTA and CDR2 FQGNSA. The CDR3 runs to 15 residues. V lost 1 base and J 4 bases, leaving 13 bases between the germline ends. CDR3 sequence reads: CASSLVQGPSETQYF. DNA of the CDR3: TGTGCCAGCAGCTTAGTGCAGGGTCCTTCAGAGACCCAGTACTTC.

This sequence joins TRBV27 and TRBJ2-2, with a tentative D call TRBD1 (5 bases). V dropped 0 bases and J dropped 4 bases, with 12 bases sitting between them. This CDR3 contains 16 residues. In germline, CDR1 is MNHEY, CDR2 SMNVEV (reference sequence). The CDR3 is CASSLSPGLGTGELFF. The CDR3, as DNA: TGTGCCAGCAGTTTATCCCCAGGGCTGGGCACCGGGGAGCTGTTTTTT.

This clonotype was seen a handful of times. The gene calls are TRBV10-3 and TRBJ2-1, with 13 bases lining up with TRBD2. J gave up 5 bases and V 3 bases, and 10 bases lay outside the gene matches. This CDR3 is 18 amino acids long. CDR1 is ENHRY and CDR2 is SYGVKD in the germline V gene. The CDR3 sequence is CAISDRRTSGSDNNEQFF. CDR3 nucleotides: TGTGCCATCAGTGACCGTCGGACTAGCGGGAGTGACAACAATGAGCAGTTCTTC.

This clonotype was detected ten times or more. J is TRBJ1-3 and V is TRBV7-9; TRBD1 might be the D (5 bases). This CDR3 comprises 14 residues. V lost 2 bases to trimming and J lost 0 bases, with 5 bases between them. CDR1 is SEHNR, CDR2 FQNEAQ, per germline (reference sequence). CDR3 DNA: TGTGCCAGCAGCTTACAGGGCTCTGGAAACACCATATATTTT. This gives the protein CASSLQGSGNTIYF.

V gene TRBV3-1 combines with J gene TRBJ2-5; D remains unclear. CDR1 is LGHDT, CDR2 YNNKEL, per germline (reference sequence). V shed 1 base and J shed 3 bases, with 6 bases lying between them. The CDR3 sequence is 13 residues long. This CDR3 reads CASSQGIKETQYF. CDR3 DNA sequence: TGTGCCAGCAGCCAAGGGATTAAAGAGACCCAGTACTTC.

In its sample, this clonotype was seen a few times. The chain joins TRBV20-1 to TRBJ2-7, with TRBD2 identical over 10 bases. V gave up 0 bases and J gave up 9 bases; unmatched junction bases: 11. Germline-derived CDR1 and CDR2 are DFQATT and SNEGSKA (reference sequence). The CDR3 loop spans 15 amino acids. CDR3 nucleotide sequence: TGCAGTGCTAGAGATGGGGCTAGCGGGAGTTATGCGCAGTACTTC. This sequence encodes CSARDGASGSYAQYF.

The sample holds a few counts of this clonotype. This chain uses TRBV2 with TRBJ1-2; D not certain. The CDR3 sequence is 13 residues long. The germline gives CDR1 SNHLY, CDR2 FYNNEI. V lost 7 bases, J lost 2 bases, and 11 bases lay in between. The CDR3 sequence is CASKSYDNYGYTF. In DNA form, the CDR3 reads TGTGCCAGCAAAAGCTATGACAACTATGGCTACACCTTC.

This clonotype has ten or more counts. This sequence joins TRBV28 and TRBJ2-2, with TRBD1 as a possible D gene (5 bases). Germline V gene data show CDR1 as MDHEN and CDR2 as SYDVKM. The CDR3 has 15 residues. V lost 3 bases and J 5 bases, leaving 13 bases between the germline ends. CDR3 in DNA: TGTGCCAGCAGTTTTCTAAAGGGGCTTACCGGGGAGCTGTTTTTT. This translates into CASSFLKGLTGELFF.